The subject of this entry is one T cell receptor beta chain. The sample comes from a study of CD8 T cells in Susac syndrome. This CDR3 spans 15 amino acids. The V end lost 0 bases, the J end lost 5 bases, and 14 bases lay between the germline ends. Germline V gives CDR1 LGHDT, CDR2 YNNKEL (reference sequence). After extraction with the RNeasy kit, roughly 0.5 to 1 ug of the RNA was reverse transcribed using random hexamers. TCRdb recomputed calls from the immunoSEQ multiplex PCR reads with MiXCR, one row per CDR3 protein. The sample holds more than 70,000 distinct CDR3 sequences; just under 95% are singletons and the top ten take roughly 0.32%.

The chain is built from TRBV3-1 and TRBJ2-7; D is ambiguous. The sequence derives from a human donor in good health. The specimen sequenced was CD8+ T cells from PBMCs. In DNA, the CDR3 is TGTGCCAGCAGCCAAGATTGGGTGTCTGCGCACGAGCAGTACTTC. This gives the protein CASSQDWVSAHEQYF.